Shown below are 22 T cell receptor beta chains from a single sample sequenced in a study of T cell repertoires in aging, cancer and after chemotherapy. Amplification of TCR beta used genomic DNA extracted from peripheral blood. Multiplex touch-down PCR with TRB-A/B primers amplified rearranged V-D-J TRB sequences. TCRdb redid the calling of the multiplex PCR reads with MiXCR, one entry per CDR3 protein. The sample includes 1,500 to 2,000 distinct CDR3 sequences, approximately 23% seen only once; the top ten take around 19%. The source material was blood. These TCRs come from a human donor with a solid tumor.

The V call is TRBV7-2, the J call TRBJ2-7; D may be TRBD2 (7 bases). Trimming cost V 8 bases and J 3 bases, with 32 bases left between them. CDR1 SGHTA and CDR2 FQGNSA come from the germline V gene. The length of the CDR3 is 19 residues. The CDR3 loop reads CASGAGAGAVETQVYEQYF. In DNA form, the CDR3 reads TGTGCCAGCGGGGCAGGGGCGGGAGCGGTAGAGACCCAGGTCTACGAGCAGTACTTC.

In its sample, this clonotype ranks as medium-sized. This rearrangement joins TRBV12-3 or TRBV12-4 to TRBJ2-2; 7 bases map to TRBD2. V was pared by 4 bases and J by 4 bases, with 6 bases of the junction left unmatched. The CDR3 loop spans 15 amino acids. CDR3 protein: CASSSPWEGTGELFF. CDR3 nucleotides: TGTGCCAGCAGTTCACCTTGGGAGGGCACCGGGGAGCTGTTTTTT.

The V call is TRBV30, the J call TRBJ2-1, with D perhaps assigned TRBD1 or TRBD2 (6 bases each). CDR3 length: 12 amino acids. The V end was cut by 5 bases, the J end by 9 bases, with 14 bases between. The germline gives CDR1 GTSNPN, CDR2 SVGIG (reference sequence). The CDR3 region is CAWAGEVAEQFF. The CDR3, as DNA: TGTGCCTGGGCAGGGGAGGTTGCTGAGCAGTTCTTC.

By share, this clonotype ranks as medium-sized (0.01 to 0.1%). The V gene is TRBV6-2 or TRBV6-3, the J gene TRBJ2-1, with D tentatively TRBD1 or TRBD2 (5 bases each). The CDR3 contains 16 residues. The germline V gene has CDR1 MNHEY and CDR2 SVGEGT. Trimming cost V 10 bases and J 1 base, with 20 bases left between them. DNA for the CDR3: TGTGCCACAGAAGGCCGGGACGTTGGGTCCTACAATGAGCAGTTCTTC. Encoded protein: CATEGRDVGSYNEQFF.

The J gene is TRBJ1-3, the V gene TRBV7-9; D gene ambiguous. The CDR3 is made up of 13 amino acids. Germline V gene data show CDR1 as SEHNR and CDR2 as FQNEAQ (reference sequence). V lost 2 bases, J lost 4 bases, and 6 bases lay in between. The CDR3 bases are TGTGCCAGCAGCTTATATATGGGAAACACCATATATTTT. This gives the protein CASSLYMGNTIYF.

By its share, this clonotype is large. The chain combines TRBV27 with TRBJ2-6, with D unresolved. The CDR3 is 15 amino acids. Trimming took 6 bases from V and 0 from J, leaving 9 bases between them. Germline V gene data show CDR1 as MNHEY and CDR2 as SMNVEV (reference sequence). CDR3 sequence (DNA): TGTGCCAGCAGACAACGGCACTCTGGGGCCAACGTCCTGACTTTC. Translation: CASRQRHSGANVLTF.

Points on this clonotype: This may come from a read error, since a much larger clone is one base off. The genes are TRBV6-5 and TRBJ2-4, with D maybe TRBD1 (6 bases). The germline CDR1 and CDR2 sequences are MNHEY and SVGAGI. The CDR3 extends over 17 amino acids. The CDR3 DNA reads TGTGCCAGCAGTTTTTCTAGACAGGCTCTAGCCAAAAACACTCAGTACTTC. This gives the protein CASSFSRQALAKNTQYF.

This clonotype is deemed medium-sized. The chain employs TRBV6-2 or TRBV6-3 and TRBJ1-5; no clear D gene. The CDR3 runs 15 residues. CDR1 and CDR2 (germline): MNHEY, SVGEGT. V shed 0 bases and J shed 7 bases, with 13 bases lying between them. The CDR3 region is CASSYSSDGPQPQHF. CDR3 DNA: TGTGCCAGCAGTTACTCCTCGGACGGACCACAGCCCCAGCATTTT.

By share, this clonotype counts as large. The V gene is TRBV5-5, the J gene TRBJ2-2; D is ambiguous. The V gene lost 4 bases and the J gene lost 7 bases, with 11 bases spanning the gap. From germline, CDR1 is SGHKS and CDR2 YYEKEE (reference sequence). This CDR3 contains 13 residues. The CDR3 bases are TGTGCCAGCAGCCTTGGACCGGTCGGGGAGCTGTTTTTT. As protein: CASSLGPVGELFF.

The rearrangement joins TRBV14 to TRBJ2-1; TRBD2 agrees at 7 bases. Germline loops: CDR1 SGHDN, CDR2 FVKESK. The CDR3 sequence is 13 residues long. With 6 bases clipped from V and 7 bases from J, the junction kept 6 bases outside the gene matches. The CDR3 protein is CASRVSGPNEQFF. The CDR3 DNA is TGTGCCAGCAGAGTTAGCGGGCCGAATGAGCAGTTCTTC.

In its sample, this clonotype ranks as medium-sized. This chain joins TRBV6-2 or TRBV6-3 and TRBJ2-3; 10 bases match TRBD2. Germline-derived CDR1 and CDR2 are MNHEY and SVGEGT. V shed 2 bases, J shed 2 bases, and the junction held 4 bases outside the gene matches. The CDR3 is 16 amino acids. The CDR3 region has the DNA TGTGCCAGCAGTTACAGCCTAGCGGGAGCCACAGATACGCAGTATTTT. The encoded protein is CASSYSLAGATDTQYF.

By sample fraction, this clonotype is large. This chain connects TRBV6-6 to TRBJ2-1; 8 nucleotides match TRBD2. From germline, CDR1 is MNHNY and CDR2 SVGAGI (reference sequence). CDR3 length equals 16 residues. Trimming at V came to 4 bases and at J to 3 bases, leaving 8 bases not matched to a gene. The CDR3 sequence: CASSLSGGRYYNEQFF. In DNA form, the CDR3 reads TGTGCCAGCAGTTTGAGTGGCGGGAGGTACTACAATGAGCAGTTCTTC.

This clonotype is labeled medium-sized. The rearrangement joins TRBV24-1 to TRBJ2-1, with unresolved D. Trimming left V 4 bases short and J 4 bases short, with 16 bases between. Germline V gene lookup returns CDR1 KGHDR and CDR2 SFDVKD. The CDR3 is made up of 16 amino acids. CDR3 amino acids: CATSDSLAEQYNEQFF. The DNA of the CDR3 is TGTGCCACCAGTGACTCCTTGGCGGAACAGTACAATGAGCAGTTCTTC.

This clonotype is medium-sized in the sample. This rearrangement joins TRBV20-1 to TRBJ2-3; TRBD1 or TRBD2 may be the D gene (5 bases each). V lost 7 bases to trimming and J lost 2 bases, with 19 bases between them. The CDR3 covers 15 residues. Germline-derived CDR1 and CDR2 are DFQATT and SNEGSKA (reference sequence). The CDR3 spells CSGDRRDRPTDTQYF. CDR3 nucleotide sequence: TGCAGTGGGGACCGACGGGACCGCCCCACAGATACGCAGTATTTT.

This chain links TRBV29-1 with TRBJ2-3, with 7 positions matching TRBD2. Germline assignment: CDR1 SQVTM and CDR2 ANQGSEA. The CDR3 is made up of 12 amino acids. J lost 4 bases, V lost 4 bases, and 2 bases had no gene match. Written as DNA, the CDR3 is TGCAGCGTTGGGGGGGGGTCAGATACGCAGTATTTT. This encodes CSVGGGSDTQYF.

This clonotype ranks as medium-sized (0.01 to 0.1%). CDR3 sequence reads: CASRKPGRDEQFF. The CDR3, as DNA: TGTGCCAGCAGAAAGCCTGGAAGGGATGAGCAGTTCTTC. The chain joins TRBV12-3 or TRBV12-4 to TRBJ2-1; no reliable D call. This CDR3 region has 13 residues. Trimming pared 6 bases from V and 8 bases from J, leaving 14 bases between.

The count of this clonotype is one. The chain links TRBV12-3 or TRBV12-4 to TRBJ2-1; 9 bases line up with TRBD2. The CDR3 covers 15 residues. V lost 6 bases and J lost 9; bases outside the gene matches: 12. CDR3 sequence (DNA): TGTGCCAGCAGGCTCCGTGGGGCTAGCGGGACTGAGCAGTTCTTC. Protein: CASRLRGASGTEQFF.

For this clonotype: A much larger clone sits a single nucleotide away, making a read error possible. The V and J genes are TRBV4-2 and TRBJ2-7; 7 bases agree with TRBD2. The CDR3 consists of 15 residues. Germline CDR1 LGHNA, CDR2 YNFKEQ. CDR3 nucleotide sequence: TGCGCCAGCAGCCGTAATCCGGGACTACTCTACGAGCAGTACTTC. Translating gives CASSRNPGLLYEQYF.

J is TRBJ2-3 and V is TRBV7-9, with 7 bases lining up with TRBD1. The germline V gene encodes CDR1 SEHNR and CDR2 FQNEAQ (reference sequence). This CDR3 contains 16 residues. The V and J ends lost 1 base and 1 base, in that order; junction bases with no gene match: 5. This chain's CDR3 is CASSLDRGPGTDTQYF. The CDR3, as DNA: TGTGCCAGCAGCTTAGACAGGGGACCGGGCACAGATACGCAGTATTTT.

J is TRBJ2-7 and V is TRBV20-1; no firm D call. Germline assignment: CDR1 DFQATT and CDR2 SNEGSKA (reference sequence). The CDR3 is 11 residues long. V was pared by 6 bases and J by 2 bases, with 8 bases between. This chain's CDR3 is CSAEPTYEQYF. In DNA, the CDR3 is TGCAGTGCCGAACCTACCTACGAGCAGTACTTC.

This clonotype is large within its sample. The V and J genes are TRBV27 and TRBJ2-7; D might be TRBD1 or TRBD2, each matching 6 bases. CDR1 and CDR2 from the germline V gene are MNHEY and SMNVEV (reference sequence). Trimming took 6 bases from V and 5 from J, leaving 17 bases between them. CDR3 size: 14 residues. The CDR3 nucleotides read TGTGCCAGCAGGCTACAGGGACCGGGGGACGAGCAGTACTTC. Amino acid sequence: CASRLQGPGDEQYF.

By its share, this clonotype is large. The chain carries TRBV29-1 and TRBJ1-1; 7 nucleotides agree with TRBD1. Germline trimming cut 2 bases from V and 7 bases from J; bases unmatched to any gene: 10. From germline, CDR1 is SQVTM and CDR2 ANQGSEA. This CDR3 spans 14 amino acids. CDR3 coding DNA: TGCAGCGTTGAAACCACAGGGCAGGGGGTTGAAGCTTTCTTT. This translates into CSVETTGQGVEAFF.